This T cell receptor (beta chain) was sequenced for a study of beta chain features in type 1 diabetes. Background on the study: Comparable age, gender and cell yields were observed in patients relative to healthy donors.

The authors reverse transcribed all of the isolated RNA, so sequencing captured expressed TCRB transcripts. Libraries were prepared by immunoSEQ multiplex PCR; TCRdb keeps only in-frame clonotypes and omits some of them. The sample carries around 250,000 clones, roughly 14% recorded once. This clone was counted many times. The antigen remains undetermined. Study conclusions and caveats: In all four CD4+ subsets, TCRB CDR3 length was significantly, moderately reduced in type 1 diabetes.

The V gene end was trimmed by 8 bases and the J gene end by 4 bases; junction bases not matched to a gene: 7. This CDR3 spans 13 amino acids. This clonotype was obtained from a man aged 25-45 years with type 1 diabetes. Sequencing was done on a sample of naive CD4+ T cells from blood. V and J are TRBV23-1 and TRBJ1-1; 7 positions agree with TRBD1. TRBV23-1 is flagged as an ORF with uncertain function. The CDR3 spells CASVNRDSTEAFF. The CDR3 nucleotides are TGCGCCAGCGTGAACAGGGACAGCACTGAAGCTTTCTTT.